The source of this TCR beta chain is a study of spatial heterogeneity in lung cancer. Study summary: Samples came from some 71 TRACERx patients with untreated early-stage lung cancer. PBMC samples from follow-up, where available, were sequenced a median of approximately 24 months after resection. Study findings and constraints: Blood carried ubiquitous expanded tumor TCRs more at resection than follow-up.

CDR3 size: 10 residues. The germline V gene has CDR1 SQVTM and CDR2 ANQGSEA. Every cDNA TCR molecule received its own unique molecular identifier. TCRdb processed the 5' RACE reads anew with MiXCR; each CDR3 protein has one entry. The data hold under 150,000 distinct CDR3 sequences, with 12% observed a single time. The time point denotes: blood at routine non-recurrence follow-up after resection. In each case, whole RNA from tumor, nontumor lung or frozen PBMC was sequenced unsorted. This clonotype was counted between two and nine times. Its matching antigen is unknown. One end of the junction fails to match germline, which may point to a read error.

The sample was PBMCs, taken at follow-up. The V and J genes are TRBV29-1 and TRBJ1-1; perhaps TRBD1 as D (5 bases). The sequence derives from a male donor with early-stage non-small cell lung cancer. The CDR3 is CSAKQEPPLF. CDR3 DNA sequence: TGCAGCGCAAAACAGGAACCCCCCCTTTTT.